This record concerns one TCR beta chain sequence. The source of the sample is a study of blood T cells in healthy people across ages. Study at large: Roughly one uniquely barcoded beta molecule per two T cells was captured.

The use of a sample-barcoded 5' primer and a J-beta primer mix characterized a second PCR of roughly 6 to 11 cycles. TCRdb called the 5' RACE reads again in MiXCR, with one record for every CDR3 protein. The sample holds around 900,000 distinct CDR3 sequences, roughly 26% seen once. V gave up 4 bases and J gave up 3 bases, with 12 bases separating them. The CDR3 is 15 amino acids. Each donor was a healthy Caucasian individual from Russia, aged about 6 to 95. This sequence joins TRBV12-3 or TRBV12-4 and TRBJ2-2; TRBD2 might be the D (5 bases). This TCR was sampled from an elderly woman in good health. The sequenced material came from blood. The CDR3 loop is CASSSSTADTGELFF. The CDR3 DNA sequence: TGTGCCAGCAGTTCCTCAACAGCGGACACCGGGGAGCTGTTTTTT.